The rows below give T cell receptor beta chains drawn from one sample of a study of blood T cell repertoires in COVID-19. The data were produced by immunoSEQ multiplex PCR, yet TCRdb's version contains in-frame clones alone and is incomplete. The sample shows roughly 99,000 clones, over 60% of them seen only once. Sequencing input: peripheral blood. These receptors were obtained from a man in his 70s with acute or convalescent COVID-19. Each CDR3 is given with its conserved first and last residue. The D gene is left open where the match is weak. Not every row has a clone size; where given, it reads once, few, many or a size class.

TGTGCCAGCAGCTTCGGTCAGGGTAGTTACACCGGGGAGCTGTTTTTT,CASSFGQGSYTGELFF,-,TRBJ2-2,TRBV5-6,once
TGTGCCAGCAGCTCTCAGGGGGCTTTGAATCAGCCCCAGCATTTT,CASSSQGALNQPQHF,TRBD1,TRBJ1-5,TRBV27,-
TGTGCCAGTAGTATAGATTATCAGTTCGATCAGCCCCAGCATTTT,CASSIDYQFDQPQHF,-,TRBJ1-5,TRBV19,-
TGTGCCAGCAGCCCACCGGGACAGCGCACAGATACGCAGTATTTT,CASSPPGQRTDTQYF,TRBD1,TRBJ2-3,TRBV3-1/TRBV3-2,-
TGTGCCAGCAGTGAACGCGTCGCAGGGGGCTTCTATGGCTACACCTTC,CASSERVAGGFYGYTF,TRBD1,TRBJ1-2,TRBV2,-
TGTGCCAGCAGTGAAGCGACCGGGACAGGGAATCAGCCCCAGCATTTT,CASSEATGTGNQPQHF,TRBD1,TRBJ1-5,TRBV6-1,-
TGTGCCAGCAGCTTAGTCGGGAGCCACAATCAGCCCCAGCATTTT,CASSLVGSHNQPQHF,-,TRBJ1-5,TRBV7-2,few
TGTGCCAGCAGCCAAGTGGCTAGCGGGGGGGCAGGTGAGCAGTACTTC,CASSQVASGGAGEQYF,TRBD2,TRBJ2-7,TRBV4-2,-
TGTGCCACCAGCAGAGATCGGCCGGGACTAGCGGATACGCAGTATTTT,CATSRDRPGLADTQYF,TRBD2,TRBJ2-3,TRBV15,-
TGTGCCAGCAGTGAGGCACAGGAAGTCAATGGCTACACCTTC,CASSEAQEVNGYTF,-,TRBJ1-2,TRBV2,-
TGTGCCAGCAGTCCCGGCGGGGGCAGGAACTATGGCTACACCTTC,CASSPGGGRNYGYTF,-,TRBJ1-2,TRBV27,-
TGTGCCAGCAGCTCTCTAAATGAGCAGTTCTTC,CASSSLNEQFF,-,TRBJ2-1,TRBV12-3/TRBV12-4,once
TGTGCCAGCAGTCGGCCGCAAGGACAATACAATGAGCAGTTCTTC,CASSRPQGQYNEQFF,-,TRBJ2-1,TRBV6-5,-
TGTGCCAGCTCACTCGTCGTCACAGATACGCAGTATTTT,CASSLVVTDTQYF,-,TRBJ2-3,TRBV18,once
TGTGCCAGCAGCCCGGGACGGGGGGTTAACTACGAGCAGTACTTC,CASSPGRGVNYEQYF,TRBD2,TRBJ2-7,TRBV11-2,-
TGTGCCAGCAGCGTAACCCCCGGGACAGGGGGCGATGGCTACACCTTC,CASSVTPGTGGDGYTF,TRBD1,TRBJ1-2,TRBV9,-
TGTGCCAGCAGTGTCGGCAGGGTTGAGAATGAGCAGTTCTTC,CASSVGRVENEQFF,-,TRBJ2-1,TRBV7-9,-
TGTGCCAGCAGTGACAGGTTGGAACAGCCCCAGCATTTT,CASSDRLEQPQHF,-,TRBJ1-5,TRBV6-1,-
TGTGCCAGCAGTTGGCGGGGCACAGATACGCAGTATTTT,CASSWRGTDTQYF,-,TRBJ2-3,TRBV6-2/TRBV6-3,-
TGTGCCAGTAGTAAGAGGACCGGGGGGGCGGGCTTCTACGAGCAGTACTTC,CASSKRTGGAGFYEQYF,TRBD2,TRBJ2-7,TRBV19,-
TGTGCCAGCAGCCAAGATGGGGGGATTGAAGCTTTCTTT,CASSQDGGIEAFF,-,TRBJ1-1,TRBV14,-
TGTGCCAGCAGCCAAGATTGGCAGGGAGGGGAGTACTTC,CASSQDWQGGEYF,TRBD2,TRBJ2-7,TRBV14,-
TGTGCCAGCAGCGCTGAATTAGCGGGGGGGCAAGAGACCCAGTACTTC,CASSAELAGGQETQYF,TRBD2,TRBJ2-5,TRBV9,-
TGTGCCAGCAGTCTATTGCGTGAGCAGTACTTC,CASSLLREQYF,-,TRBJ2-7,TRBV6-5,-
TGTGCCAGCAGCAACCCACTAGCGGGGTACCAAGAGACCCAGTACTTC,CASSNPLAGYQETQYF,TRBD2,TRBJ2-5,TRBV6-2/TRBV6-3,-
TGTGCCAGTAGTCCCCCGGACAGGGCGGCTGAAGCTTTCTTT,CASSPPDRAAEAFF,TRBD1,TRBJ1-1,TRBV19,-
TGCGCCAGCAGCTTGGAAAGGGGGCTCGGTGAGCAGTTCTTC,CASSLERGLGEQFF,TRBD1,TRBJ2-1,TRBV5-1,-
TGTGCCAGCAGCTTAGGACTAGCGGGTGAGCAGTTCTTC,CASSLGLAGEQFF,TRBD2,TRBJ2-1,TRBV7-3,-
TGTGCCACCACGTACCAGGCGGGACAGACCACAGATACGCAGTATTTT,CATTYQAGQTTDTQYF,-,TRBJ2-3,TRBV10-3,-
TGTGCCAGCAGTTGGGGGGCCGGGACAGGGAGCACTGAAGCTTTCTTT,CASSWGAGTGSTEAFF,TRBD1,TRBJ1-1,TRBV27,-
TGTGCCAGCAGTTCCTCAGGGGGCGATGGCTACACCTTC,CASSSSGGDGYTF,TRBD1,TRBJ1-2,TRBV7-9,-